This T cell receptor (beta chain) was identified during a study of blood T cell repertoires in COVID-19. Study as a whole: Samples came from the United States, Italy and Spain, spanning acute and convalescent COVID-19. T cells, B-cell-depleted T cells, or PBMCs provided the cDNA or gDNA that served as material.

In the original workflow: Amplifying reference gene primers gave estimates of nucleated cell counts. Profiled with immunoSEQ multiplex PCR; TCRdb holds only in-frame clones, not every one. From that table come the V and J calls and clone size; the DNA was used to work out D and trimming. The sample records 34,000 or so clones, more than 85% being singletons. Germline CDR1 is SNHLY and CDR2 is FYNNEI. This CDR3 region has 13 residues. Trimming shortened V by 3 bases and J by 2 bases, and 6 bases separated the two germline ends. The chain recombines TRBV2 with TRBJ2-3; D gene uncertain. What was sequenced was peripheral blood. The TCR originated in a man aged 55 to 70 with active or convalescent COVID-19. CDR3 sequence reads: CASSDRSTDTQYF. DNA for the CDR3: TGTGCCAGCAGTGACAGATCCACAGATACGCAGTATTTT.